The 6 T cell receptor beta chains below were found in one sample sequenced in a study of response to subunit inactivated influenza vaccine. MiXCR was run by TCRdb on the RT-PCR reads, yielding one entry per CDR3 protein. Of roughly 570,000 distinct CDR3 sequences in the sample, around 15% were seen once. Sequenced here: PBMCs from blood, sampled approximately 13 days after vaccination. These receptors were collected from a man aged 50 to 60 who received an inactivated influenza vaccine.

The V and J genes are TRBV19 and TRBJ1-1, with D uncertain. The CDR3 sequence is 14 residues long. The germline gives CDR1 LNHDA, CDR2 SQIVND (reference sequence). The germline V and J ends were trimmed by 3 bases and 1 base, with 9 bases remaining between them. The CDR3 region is CASSMESWNTEAFF. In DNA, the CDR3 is TGTGCCAGTAGTATGGAGAGTTGGAACACTGAAGCTTTCTTT. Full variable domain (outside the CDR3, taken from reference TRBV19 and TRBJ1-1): DGGITQSPKYLFRKEGQNVTLSCEQNLNHDAMYWYRQDPGQGLRLIYYSQIVNDFQKGDIAEGYSVSREKKESFPLTVTSAQKNPTAFYLCASSMESWNTEAFFGQGTRLTVV.

This chain's CDR3 is CASSSRGVYNEQFF. The CDR3 nucleotides are TGCGCCAGCAGCTCGAGAGGGGTTTACAATGAGCAGTTCTTC. The rearrangement links TRBV4-1 to TRBJ2-1; the D gene could be TRBD1 or TRBD2 (5 bases each). The germline CDR1 and CDR2 sequences are MGHRA and YSYEKL. V lost 5 bases and J 4 bases, leaving 12 bases between the germline ends. This CDR3 has 14 residues.

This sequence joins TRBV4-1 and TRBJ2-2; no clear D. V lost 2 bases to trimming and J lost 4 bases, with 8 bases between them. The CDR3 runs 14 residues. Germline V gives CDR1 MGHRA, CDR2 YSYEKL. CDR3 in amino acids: CASSQHQSTGELFF. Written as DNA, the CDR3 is TGCGCCAGCAGCCAACATCAGAGCACCGGGGAGCTGTTTTTT.

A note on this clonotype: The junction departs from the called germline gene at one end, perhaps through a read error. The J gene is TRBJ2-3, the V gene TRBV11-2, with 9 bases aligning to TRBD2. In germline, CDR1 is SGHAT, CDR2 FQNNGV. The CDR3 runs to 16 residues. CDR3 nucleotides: TGTGCCAGCAGCTTAGCGGTAGCGGGAGACACAGATAAGCAGTATTTT. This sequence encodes CASSLAVAGDTDKQYF.

The CDR3 coding sequence is TGTGCCAGCAGCTTAGACGTATCACCGACAGGAATAATTCAGTACTTC. This codes for CASSLDVSPTGIIQYF. The chain recombines TRBV7-2 with TRBJ2-4, with D tentatively TRBD1 (6 bases). Germline CDR1 SGHTA, CDR2 FQGNSA. The CDR3 length is 16 residues. V dropped 1 base and J dropped 10 bases, with 20 bases sitting between them.

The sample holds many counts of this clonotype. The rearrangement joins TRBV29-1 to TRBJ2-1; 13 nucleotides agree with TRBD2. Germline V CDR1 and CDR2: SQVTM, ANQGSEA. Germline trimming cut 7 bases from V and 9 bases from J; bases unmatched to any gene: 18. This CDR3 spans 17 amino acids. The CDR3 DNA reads TGCAGCGCCACATCTCGCCCGACTAGCGGGAGGTCTGGTGAGCAGTTCTTC. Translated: CSATSRPTSGRSGEQFF.